One sample yielded the 24 T cell receptor beta chains listed below, sequenced in a study of patients and donors after allogeneic stem cell transplantation. TCRdb re-derived calls from the RT-PCR reads in MiXCR, one entry per CDR3 protein. Seen here are about 410,000 distinct CDR3 sequences, 15% to 20% observed once, and the top ten hold about 7%. The sample taken for sequencing was blood, either unsorted or a sorted T cell fraction (not recorded which). The receptors originated from a human donor who was either an allogeneic HSCT recipient or a stem cell or donor lymphocyte infusion donor (not recorded which). It is not recorded whose cells these are; they may come from a transplant donor.

The rearrangement uses TRBV20-1 and TRBJ2-1, with TRBD2 matching over 14 bases. This CDR3 spans 16 amino acids. V shed 4 bases, J shed 7 bases, and the junction held 9 bases outside the gene matches. Germline loops: CDR1 DFQATT, CDR2 SNEGSKA (reference sequence). The CDR3 sequence is CSAKTRLAGGPNEQFF. CDR3 bases: TGCAGTGCTAAAACTAGACTAGCGGGAGGGCCAAATGAGCAGTTCTTC.

This clonotype was observed a few times. The gene calls are TRBV9 and TRBJ2-7; 9 bases map to TRBD1. The germline V gene encodes CDR1 SGDLS and CDR2 YYNGEE. V lost 3 bases and J lost 3; bases outside the gene matches: 7. The CDR3 is 15 amino acids. The CDR3 DNA reads TGTGCCAGCAGCGCACAGGGGGCCGGAATCTACGAGCAGTACTTC. Its protein is CASSAQGAGIYEQYF.

There are a few counts of this clonotype. This rearrangement joins TRBV6-1 to TRBJ2-5; possibly TRBD1 for D (6 bases). CDR1 is MNHNS, CDR2 SASEGT, per germline. This CDR3 is built from 16 residues. V was cut by 10 bases and J by 1 base, with 22 bases left in between. The CDR3 nucleotides are TGTGCCACCTTCAGGGGCCACGGGGACCCCCAAGAGACCCAGTACTTC. It encodes CATFRGHGDPQETQYF.

V and J are TRBV4-1 and TRBJ2-6; D perhaps matches TRBD2 (5 bases). From germline, CDR1 is MGHRA and CDR2 YSYEKL. The CDR3 is 17 amino acids. V was pared by 1 base and J by 0 bases, with 10 bases between. This CDR3 reads CASSQASGFSGANVLTF. The CDR3 coding sequence is TGCGCCAGCAGCCAAGCCAGCGGTTTCTCTGGGGCCAACGTCCTGACTTTC.

This sequence joins TRBV20-1 and TRBJ1-1, with D hard to call. Germline CDR1 reads DFQATT; CDR2 reads SNEGSKA (reference sequence). V dropped 0 bases and J dropped 0 bases, with 17 bases sitting between them. The CDR3 consists of 17 residues. The CDR3 DNA is TGCAGTGCTAGAGATGTCGAACAGTATGGTATGAACACTGAAGCTTTCTTT. It specifies CSARDVEQYGMNTEAFF.

This clonotype has just a few counts. V and J are TRBV6-1 and TRBJ1-5, with D possibly being TRBD1 (6 bases). In germline, CDR1 is MNHNS, CDR2 SASEGT. V was clipped by 6 bases and J by 1 base, with 16 bases between them. The CDR3 spans 16 residues. CDR3 in DNA: TGTGCCAGCAGGGGACACCGGGGGGGCAGCAATCAGCCCCAGCATTTT. It encodes CASRGHRGGSNQPQHF.

The chain couples TRBV12-3 or TRBV12-4 to TRBJ1-5, with TRBD1 matching 7 bases. V shed 6 bases, J shed 5 bases, and the junction held 7 bases outside the gene matches. The CDR3 consists of 14 residues. CDR3 in amino acids: CASSLQGRDQPQHF. The CDR3 DNA reads TGTGCCAGCAGCTTACAGGGGAGAGATCAGCCCCAGCATTTT.

This clonotype was found a few times. The rearrangement joins TRBV5-1 to TRBJ2-7; D possibly corresponds to TRBD1 (6 bases). The CDR3 contains 13 residues. Germline-derived CDR1 and CDR2 are SGHRS and YFSETQ. Trimming shortened V by 4 bases and J by 4 bases, and 12 bases separated the two germline ends. The CDR3 sequence: CASSQGHPYEQYF. CDR3 sequence (DNA): TGCGCCAGCAGCCAGGGACACCCGTACGAGCAGTACTTC.

There are many counts of this clonotype. The V call is TRBV9, the J call TRBJ1-1; maybe TRBD1 (6 bases). Germline V gene data show CDR1 as SGDLS and CDR2 as YYNGEE. Trimming took 3 bases from V and 4 from J, leaving 16 bases between them. The length of the CDR3 is 15 residues. The CDR3 here is CASSAVQGRGTEAFF. The CDR3 bases are TGTGCCAGCAGCGCCGTTCAGGGGAGGGGCACTGAAGCTTTCTTT. Together with reference TRBV9 and TRBJ1-1, the CDR3 gives the full variable domain: DSGVTQTPKHLITATGQRVTLRCSPRSGDLSVYWYQQSLDQGLQFLIQYYNGEERAKGNILERFSAQQFPDLHSELNLSSLELGDSALYFCASSAVQGRGTEAFFGQGTRLTVV.

The rearrangement uses TRBV10-3 and TRBJ1-6, with D possibly matching TRBD1 (5 bases). With 11 bases removed from V and 8 bases from J, the gap between germline ends came to 16 bases. Germline V gives CDR1 ENHRY, CDR2 SYGVKD. The CDR3 sequence is 13 residues long. The CDR3 spells CASSGERDSPLHF. The CDR3 coding sequence is TGTGCCTCCTCGGGGGAGAGGGATTCACCCCTCCACTTT.

This clonotype has only a few counts. The V and J genes are TRBV5-6 and TRBJ2-5, with 7 positions matching TRBD1. V shed 5 bases, J shed 0 bases, and the junction held 10 bases outside the gene matches. This CDR3 comprises 16 residues. CDR1 and CDR2 from the germline V gene are SGHDT and YYEEEE. In DNA, the CDR3 is TGTGCCAGCAGTCAGATCCGGGACAGATACCAAGAGACCCAGTACTTC. As protein: CASSQIRDRYQETQYF.

This clonotype was observed a few times. The V gene is TRBV20-1, the J gene TRBJ2-5; TRBD1 matches 7 bases. Germline V gene data show CDR1 as DFQATT and CDR2 as SNEGSKA (reference sequence). The CDR3 is made up of 13 amino acids. J was trimmed by 5 bases and V by 0 bases; bases with no gene match: 3. CDR3 bases: TGCAGTGCTAGAGATCTACAGGGGGAGACCCAGTACTTC. Translated, it gives CSARDLQGETQYF.

This chain uses TRBV12-3 or TRBV12-4 with TRBJ1-2; D might be TRBD1 (5 bases). CDR3 length: 15 amino acids. Trimming removed 5 bases at V and 1 base at J, with 14 bases between. The CDR3 reads CASSLSGGNNYGYTF. DNA of the CDR3: TGTGCCAGCAGTCTTTCTGGGGGGAATAACTATGGCTACACCTTC.

The rearrangement links TRBV11-2 to TRBJ2-1; 11 positions match TRBD2. This CDR3 region has 18 residues. J lost 7 bases, V lost 4 bases, and 15 bases had no gene match. CDR1 is SGHAT and CDR2 is FQNNGV in the germline V gene. CDR3 residues: CASSSPRSASGGLNEQFF. The DNA of the CDR3 is TGTGCCAGCAGCTCCCCCAGATCGGCTAGCGGGGGGCTGAATGAGCAGTTCTTC.

The chain's CDR3 is CASSYSIVGTTYSNQPQHF. CDR3 in DNA: TGTGCCAGCAGTTACTCGATAGTCGGGACAACATATAGCAATCAGCCCCAGCATTTT. The chain combines TRBV6-2 or TRBV6-3 with TRBJ1-5; D may be TRBD1 (6 bases). V was trimmed by 0 bases and J by 0 bases, leaving 18 bases between them. Germline V lookup: CDR1 MNHEY, CDR2 SVGEGT. The CDR3 runs to 19 residues.

The chain is built from TRBV20-1 and TRBJ2-5; D is unclear. V shed 3 bases and J shed 2 bases, with 16 bases lying between them. Per the germline V gene, CDR1 is DFQATT and CDR2 is SNEGSKA (reference sequence). This CDR3 contains 15 residues. CDR3 bases: TGCAGTGCTAGCTCGAGAGGATCGGCTCAAGAGACCCAGTACTTC. Translated: CSASSRGSAQETQYF.

This clonotype appeared a few times. Written as DNA, the CDR3 is TGCAGTGCTAGAACCGACGGGGGACCAACTAATGAAAAACTGTTTTTT. Amino acids: CSARTDGGPTNEKLFF. The chain links TRBV20-1 to TRBJ1-4; D is perhaps TRBD1 (5 bases). This CDR3 is built from 16 residues. Trimming stripped 2 bases from V and 0 bases from J, with 13 bases between. The V gene's germline CDR1 is DFQATT and CDR2 SNEGSKA (reference sequence).

This clonotype showed up just a few times. This chain connects TRBV20-1 to TRBJ2-2; 7 bases fit TRBD1. Germline V gene lookup returns CDR1 DFQATT and CDR2 SNEGSKA (reference sequence). The CDR3 extends over 13 amino acids. With 5 bases clipped from V and 4 bases from J, the junction kept 4 bases outside the gene matches. CDR3 protein: CSASDRITGELFF. CDR3 sequence (DNA): TGCAGTGCTTCGGACAGGATCACCGGGGAGCTGTTTTTT.

This clonotype was picked up many times. The chain employs TRBV12-3 or TRBV12-4 and TRBJ2-1, with unresolved D. The CDR3 is 14 residues long. Trimming shortened V by 1 base and J by 8 bases, and 12 bases separated the two germline ends. The CDR3 region is CASSLDPFSDEQFF. The CDR3 DNA reads as TGTGCCAGCAGTTTAGATCCATTCAGCGATGAGCAGTTCTTC.

This clonotype was observed a few times. The chain employs TRBV12-3 or TRBV12-4 and TRBJ1-1; no reliable D call. V lost 2 bases to trimming and J lost 6 bases, with 4 bases between them. The CDR3 covers 11 residues. The chain's CDR3 is CASSLRPEAFF. The DNA of the CDR3 is TGTGCCAGCAGTTTACGCCCTGAAGCTTTCTTT.

The chain has TRBV4-1 and TRBJ1-3; D is uncertain. The germline gives CDR1 MGHRA, CDR2 YSYEKL. Trimming took off 0 bases at V and 0 bases at J, with 9 bases between the two ends. The CDR3 runs to 16 residues. CDR3 nucleotide sequence: TGCGCCAGCAGCCAAGATGAACGGCGCTCTGGAAACACCATATATTTT. Residues: CASSQDERRSGNTIYF.

A few counts support this clonotype. The chain carries TRBV3-1 and TRBJ2-6, with 8 bases aligning to TRBD1. CDR1 is LGHDT, CDR2 YNNKEL, per germline (reference sequence). The ends lost 4 bases at V and 1 base at J; junction bases unmatched: 6. The CDR3 covers 17 residues. The CDR3 here is CASSPRDRNSGANVLTF. The CDR3 DNA sequence: TGTGCCAGCAGCCCGAGGGACAGGAATTCTGGGGCCAACGTCCTGACTTTC.

This clonotype was recorded many times. The rearrangement joins TRBV5-1 to TRBJ2-1; the D gene is possibly TRBD2 (6 bases). The CDR3 extends over 15 amino acids. CDR1 is SGHRS, CDR2 YFSETQ, per germline. V was pared by 4 bases and J by 8 bases, with 19 bases between. CDR3 in amino acids: CASSPGPWRGDEQFF. CDR3 coding DNA: TGCGCCAGCAGCCCGGGCCCTTGGAGGGGCGATGAGCAGTTCTTC.

This clonotype has at least ten counts. V usage is TRBV12-3 or TRBV12-4 and J usage is TRBJ2-2; the D gene could be TRBD1 or TRBD2 (5 bases each). This CDR3 contains 14 residues. V lost 5 bases and J 4 bases, leaving 11 bases between the germline ends. The CDR3 protein is CASSTGTLTGELFF. The CDR3 DNA reads TGTGCCAGCAGTACCGGGACGCTCACCGGGGAGCTGTTTTTT.